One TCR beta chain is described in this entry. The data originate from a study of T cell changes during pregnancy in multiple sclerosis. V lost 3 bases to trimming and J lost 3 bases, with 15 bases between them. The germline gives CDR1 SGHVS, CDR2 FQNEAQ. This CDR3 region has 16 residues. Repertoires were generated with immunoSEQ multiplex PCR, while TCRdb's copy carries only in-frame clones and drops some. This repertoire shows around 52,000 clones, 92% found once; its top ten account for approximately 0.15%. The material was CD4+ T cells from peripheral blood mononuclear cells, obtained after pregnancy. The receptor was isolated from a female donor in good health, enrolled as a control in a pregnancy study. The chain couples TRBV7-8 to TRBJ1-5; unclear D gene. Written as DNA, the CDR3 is TGTGCCAGCAGCTTTGAGAGAGTTCGTAACAATCAGCCCCAGCATTTT. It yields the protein CASSFERVRNNQPQHF.